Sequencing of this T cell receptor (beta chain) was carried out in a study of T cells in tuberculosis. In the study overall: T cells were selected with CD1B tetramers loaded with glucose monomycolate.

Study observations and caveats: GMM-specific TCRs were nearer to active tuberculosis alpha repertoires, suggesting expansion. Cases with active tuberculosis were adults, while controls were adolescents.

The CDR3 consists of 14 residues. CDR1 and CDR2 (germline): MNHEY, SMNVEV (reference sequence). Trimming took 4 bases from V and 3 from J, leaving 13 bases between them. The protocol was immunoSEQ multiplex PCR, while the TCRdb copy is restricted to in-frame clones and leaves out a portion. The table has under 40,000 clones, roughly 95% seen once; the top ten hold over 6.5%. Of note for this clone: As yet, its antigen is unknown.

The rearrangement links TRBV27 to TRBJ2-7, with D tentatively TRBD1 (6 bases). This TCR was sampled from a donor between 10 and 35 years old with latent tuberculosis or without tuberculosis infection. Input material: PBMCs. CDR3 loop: CASSSPLQGYEQYF. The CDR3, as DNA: TGTGCCAGCAGTTCGCCCTTACAGGGCTACGAGCAGTACTTC.